This TCR beta chain is drawn from a study of tumor-infiltrating lymphocytes in primary liver carcinoma. Study context: Samples had roughly 3.65 to 8 million productive TCRbeta reads, comparable between tissue types.

For each extraction, RNA and DNA were obtained together from roughly 20-30 mg of unsorted bulk tissue. Surgical resection was the treatment these patients received for primary liver carcinoma. A primer matching the constant region was used to make TCR beta cDNA from 450 to 500 ng of total RNA. Generation of the TCR beta libraries relied on three nested multiplex PCR rounds using slightly modified ARM-PCR. Primers for the first two PCR rounds were TRBV1-TRBV30 forward primers and a C-beta reverse primer (around 10 cycles per round). TCRdb called the multiplex PCR reads again in MiXCR, with one record for every CDR3 protein. The table lists about 92,000 distinct CDR3 sequences, roughly 70% of them singletons. Comments on this clonotype: The junction shows a germline mismatch at one end, possibly a read error.

Per the germline V gene, CDR1 is MNHNY and CDR2 is SVGAGI (reference sequence). This CDR3 has 16 amino acids. Sequencing was carried out using tumor-adjacent normal liver tissue. This rearrangement joins TRBV6-6 to TRBJ2-1; weak D call: TRBD2 (6 bases). The receptor was isolated from a man aged 35-49 years with primary liver carcinoma and hepatitis B virus infection. The CDR3 DNA reads as TGTGCCAGCAGTTACGGGGGGACGGAGGCTGGGAATGAGCGGTTCTTC. The encoded protein is CASSYGGTEAGNERFF.